The 11 T cell receptor beta chains listed next were all sequenced from one sample in a study of blood T cell repertoires in COVID-19. Sequenced by immunoSEQ multiplex PCR; TCRdb stores in-frame clones only, minus some. The table records tens of thousands of clones, roughly 85% of them present only once. Sequencing input: peripheral blood. All receptors come from a woman aged 60-75 years with acute or convalescent COVID-19.

A note on this clone: This same CDR3 is encoded by further DNA sequences in the sample. V usage is TRBV18 and J usage is TRBJ1-2; the match to TRBD1 covers 7 bases. The CDR3 sequence is 13 residues long. CDR1 and CDR2 (germline): KGHSH, LQKENI. V lost 6 bases and J lost 3; bases outside the gene matches: 4. For the CDR3, the DNA is TGTGCCAGCTCGCCCGGGACAGACTATGGCTACACCTTC. It encodes CASSPGTDYGYTF.

V usage is TRBV5-8 and J usage is TRBJ2-1, with D possibly TRBD2 on 5 matching bases. This CDR3 is built from 14 residues. Germline V gene lookup returns CDR1 SGHTS and CDR2 YDEGEE. V dropped 5 bases and J dropped 4 bases, with 13 bases sitting between them. The CDR3 bases are TGTGCCAGCAGACCAGAACTAGAATACAATGAGCAGTTCTTC. Protein: CASRPELEYNEQFF.

The chain recombines TRBV4-2 with TRBJ2-7; 11 nucleotides align to TRBD2. Germline trimming cut 0 bases from V and 3 bases from J; bases unmatched to any gene: 4. The CDR3 is 16 amino acids. CDR1 is LGHNA, CDR2 YNFKEQ, per germline. In DNA form, the CDR3 reads TGTGCCAGCAGCCAAGATCTAGCGGGAGGACTCTACGAGCAGTACTTC. Translated, it gives CASSQDLAGGLYEQYF.

The gene calls are TRBV29-1 and TRBJ2-1, with D perhaps TRBD1 (6 bases). Germline CDR1 SQVTM, CDR2 ANQGSEA. The V and J ends lost 6 bases and 9 bases respectively, with 15 bases between them. The CDR3 is 12 residues long. DNA of the CDR3: TGCAGCGTGCTAAACCAGGGGCGTGAGCAGTTCTTC. Amino acids: CSVLNQGREQFF.

This chain links TRBV15 with TRBJ2-7; TRBD2 is a possible D gene (5 bases). Germline loops: CDR1 LNHNV, CDR2 YYDKDF (reference sequence). The CDR3 has 15 amino acids. Deletions cut 0 bases from V and 5 bases from J, with 14 bases between. CDR3 nucleotide sequence: TGTGCCACCAGCAGAGATTTCGGGGTTACCGACGAGCAGTACTTC. It encodes CATSRDFGVTDEQYF.

The chain links TRBV4-1 to TRBJ1-3; D is unresolved. Germline assignment: CDR1 MGHRA and CDR2 YSYEKL. CDR3 size: 13 residues. V gave up 1 base and J gave up 7 bases, with 8 bases separating them. This CDR3 reads CASSQVAENTIYF. In DNA, the CDR3 is TGCGCCAGCAGCCAAGTAGCGGAGAACACCATATATTTT.

The rearrangement uses TRBV7-3 and TRBJ2-1; 7 bases agree with TRBD2. Germline CDR1 reads SGHTA; CDR2 reads FQGTGA. After removal of 5 bases from V and 0 bases from J, the junction contained 7 bases not matched to a gene. The CDR3 is 16 residues long. CDR3 nucleotides: TGTGCCAGCAGCGGCGGGGGAGCTCACTCCTACAATGAGCAGTTCTTC. Translated, it gives CASSGGGAHSYNEQFF.

The rearrangement uses TRBV15 and TRBJ1-6; D call uncertain. This CDR3 has 17 residues. V was clipped by 1 base and J by 5 bases, with 15 bases between them. Germline V gene sequence: CDR1 LNHNV, CDR2 YYDKDF (reference sequence). The chain's CDR3 is CATSRAVGSGNNSPLHF. The CDR3 DNA reads as TGTGCCACCAGCAGAGCCGTGGGATCGGGGAATAATTCACCCCTCCACTTT. Filled out from reference TRBV15 and TRBJ1-6, the complete variable domain reads DAMVIQNPRYQVTQFGKPVTLSCSQTLNHNVMYWYQQKSSQAPKLLFHYYDKDFNNEADTPDNFQSRRPNTSFCFLDIRSPGLGDTAMYLCATSRAVGSGNNSPLHFGNGTRLTVT.

The chain employs TRBV5-8 and TRBJ1-1, with 8 bases lining up with TRBD1. The V segment lost 6 bases and the J segment 6 bases; nucleotides outside the gene matches: 13. The CDR3 spans 15 residues. Germline V gene lookup returns CDR1 SGHTS and CDR2 YDEGEE. The CDR3 is CASTSRGPLVPEAFF. DNA of the CDR3: TGTGCCAGCACAAGCAGGGGGCCGTTGGTCCCTGAAGCTTTCTTT.

The chain joins TRBV30 to TRBJ1-3; D remains ambiguous. Germline V gene lookup returns CDR1 GTSNPN and CDR2 SVGIG (reference sequence). The CDR3 covers 12 residues. Trimming left V 2 bases short and J 2 bases short, with 4 bases between. CDR3 nucleotide sequence: TGTGCCTGGAGTACAGCTGGAAACACCATATATTTT. It is translated as CAWSTAGNTIYF.

The chain carries TRBV19 and TRBJ1-2; 7 bases line up with TRBD1. Trimming took 8 bases from V and 5 from J; bases not matched to a gene: 11. The CDR3 sequence is 14 residues long. Germline CDR1 is LNHDA and CDR2 is SQIVND (reference sequence). CDR3 region: CASGPTGAEYGYTF. For the CDR3, the DNA is TGTGCCAGTGGCCCAACAGGGGCAGAATATGGCTACACCTTC.